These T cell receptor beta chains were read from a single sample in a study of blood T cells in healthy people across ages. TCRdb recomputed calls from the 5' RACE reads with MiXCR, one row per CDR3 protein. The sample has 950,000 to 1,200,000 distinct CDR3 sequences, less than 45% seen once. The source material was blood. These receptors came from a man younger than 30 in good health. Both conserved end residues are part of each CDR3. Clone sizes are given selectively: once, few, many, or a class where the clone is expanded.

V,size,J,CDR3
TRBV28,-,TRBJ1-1,CASSFLGKAFF
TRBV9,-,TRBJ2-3,CASSTTTGTETDTQYF
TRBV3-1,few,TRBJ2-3,CASSQDGARLPTQYF
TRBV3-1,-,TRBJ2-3,CASSQSPGPTTDTQYF
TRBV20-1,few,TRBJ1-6,CSASNSARSPLHF
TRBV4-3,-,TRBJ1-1,CASSTDGGGGTEAFF
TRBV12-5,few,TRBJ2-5,CASGHTDRSQETQYF
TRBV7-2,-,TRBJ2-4,CASSFLTGGAGEQYF
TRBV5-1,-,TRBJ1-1,CASSVTRGNTEAFF
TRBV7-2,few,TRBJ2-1,CASTLSGTEQFF
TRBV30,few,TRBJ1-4,CAWSEDEKLFF
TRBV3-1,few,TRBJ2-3,CASSQEGRGVADTQYF
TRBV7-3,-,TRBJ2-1,CASSPSPHSYNEQFF
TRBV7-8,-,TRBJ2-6,CASSSGQSGANVLTF
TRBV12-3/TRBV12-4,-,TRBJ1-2,CASSNRHGAYGYTF
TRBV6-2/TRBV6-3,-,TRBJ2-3,CASSYVPDTQYF
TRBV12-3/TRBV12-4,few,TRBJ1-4,CASSLVRRSGEKLFF
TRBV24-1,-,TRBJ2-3,CATSNRDKSTDTQYF
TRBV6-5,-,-,CASSRVLDEQYF
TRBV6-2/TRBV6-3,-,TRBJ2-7,CASSYSTKKYEQYF
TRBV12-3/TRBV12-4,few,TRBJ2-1,CATDHRSYNEQFF
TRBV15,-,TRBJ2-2,CATGYYTGELFF
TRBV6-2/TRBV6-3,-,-,CASSYSARNQETQFF
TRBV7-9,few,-,CASSGGRGGNEQYF
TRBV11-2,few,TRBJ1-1,CASRPNRGGMNTEAFF
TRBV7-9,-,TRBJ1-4,CASSLVGKLFF
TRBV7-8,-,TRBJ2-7,CASSLESGPIYEQYF
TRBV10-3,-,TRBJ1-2,CAISEGQNYGYTF
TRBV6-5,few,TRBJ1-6,CASSFESDRESYNSPLHF
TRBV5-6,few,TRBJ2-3,CASSSVITGMNTDTQYF
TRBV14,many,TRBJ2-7,CASSQETGYEQYF
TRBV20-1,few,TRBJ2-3,CSAGEGLAGGFDFTDTQYF
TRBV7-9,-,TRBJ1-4,CASSSDRGDEKLFF
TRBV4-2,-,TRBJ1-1,CASGNRGGTEAFF
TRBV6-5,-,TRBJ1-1,CASSYPLGSTEAFF
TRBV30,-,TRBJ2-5,CAWSVNEQYF
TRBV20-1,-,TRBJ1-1,CSAAQGLNTEAFF
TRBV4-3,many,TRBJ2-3,CASSPTSGASTDTQYF
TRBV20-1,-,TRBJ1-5,CSAREGTERPQHF
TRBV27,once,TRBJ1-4,CASSLFWAAGDETNEKLFF
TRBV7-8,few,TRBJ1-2,CASRAWDSPNYGYTF
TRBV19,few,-,CASSPTLYRDRKDRNIQYF
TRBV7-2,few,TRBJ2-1,CASSWGVGNYNEQFF
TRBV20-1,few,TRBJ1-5,CSASASGPNQPQHF
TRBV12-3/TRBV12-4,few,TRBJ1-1,CASSFLQGENTEAFF
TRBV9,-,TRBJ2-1,CASSVGTSGRSYEQFF
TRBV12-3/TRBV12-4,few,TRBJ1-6,CASTRGGYNSPLHF
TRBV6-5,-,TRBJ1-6,CASSYSGSSYNSPLHF
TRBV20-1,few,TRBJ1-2,CSGSSHYGYTF
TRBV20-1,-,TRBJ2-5,CSASNFQETQYF
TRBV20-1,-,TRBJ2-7,CSARDGTDPNYEQYF